These 20 T cell receptor beta chains originate from one sample sequenced in a study of blood T cell repertoires in COVID-19. The method was immunoSEQ multiplex PCR; TCRdb's version includes in-frame clones alone and lacks a portion of them. The table includes about 110,000 clones, roughly 80% detected once. Sequenced: peripheral blood. The receptors were sampled from a man aged 65-85 years with acute or convalescent COVID-19.

The table lists this clone with a count of one. The gene calls are TRBV18 and TRBJ1-2, with TRBD1 as a possible D gene (6 bases). The germline V gene encodes CDR1 KGHSH and CDR2 LQKENI. The CDR3 extends over 13 amino acids. Trimming cost V 3 bases and J 8 bases, with 13 bases left between them. CDR3 nucleotide sequence: TGTGCCAGCTCACCCCCCGGACAGCTGGGCTACACCTTC. Encoded protein: CASSPPGQLGYTF.

This sequence joins TRBV3-1 (or the pseudogene TRBV3-2) and TRBJ2-2, with TRBD2 matching 14 bases. J gave up 2 bases and V 0 bases, and 5 bases lay outside the gene matches. CDR3 length equals 19 residues. CDR1 and CDR2 (germline): LGHDT, YNNKEL (reference sequence). This chain's CDR3 is CASSQDYGTSGRNTGELFF. For the CDR3, the DNA is TGTGCCAGCAGCCAAGACTACGGGACTAGCGGGAGAAACACCGGGGAGCTGTTTTTT.

The gene calls are TRBV5-4 and TRBJ1-1; tentatively, D is TRBD1 (6 bases). The CDR3 extends over 15 amino acids. The ends were cut back, 0 bases at V and 6 bases at J, with 15 bases in the middle. Germline V gene data show CDR1 as SGHNT and CDR2 as YYREEE (reference sequence). CDR3 in DNA: TGTGCCAGCAGCTTGGCGGGGGTCGGGGGGCCTGAAGCTTTCTTT. This sequence encodes CASSLAGVGGPEAFF.

This clone was counted once. The rearrangement uses TRBV5-1 and TRBJ2-7; D remains ambiguous. Trimming left V 0 bases short and J 2 bases short, with 15 bases between. The CDR3 is 16 amino acids. Germline loops: CDR1 SGHRS, CDR2 YFSETQ. CDR3: CASSLDMGSSPYEQYF. Written as DNA, the CDR3 is TGCGCCAGCAGCTTGGATATGGGCAGCTCACCCTACGAGCAGTACTTC.

The chain joins TRBV5-1 to TRBJ2-2; 7 bases fit TRBD2. CDR1 and CDR2 from the germline V gene are SGHRS and YFSETQ. V gave up 3 bases and J gave up 1 base; unmatched junction bases: 3. CDR3 size: 15 residues. The CDR3 region has the DNA TGCGCCAGCAGCTCCGGCGGGGGGAACACCGGGGAGCTGTTTTTT. This translates into CASSSGGGNTGELFF.

This sequence joins TRBV2 and TRBJ2-4, with 7 bases that match TRBD1. Germline V gives CDR1 SNHLY, CDR2 FYNNEI. J was trimmed by 8 bases and V by 7 bases; bases with no gene match: 11. The CDR3 runs to 14 residues. The CDR3 loop is CASIPGTTGDIQYF. The CDR3 region has the DNA TGTGCCAGCATACCAGGGACCACAGGGGACATTCAGTACTTC.

This chain links TRBV11-1 with TRBJ2-1, with 9 bases fitting TRBD2. The length of the CDR3 is 15 residues. Germline V CDR1 and CDR2: SGHAT, FQDESV (reference sequence). V lost 4 bases to trimming and J lost 10 bases; unmatched junction nucleotides: 11. CDR3 sequence: CASSSRGLALIEQFF. The DNA for the CDR3 is TGTGCCAGCAGCTCAAGGGGACTAGCCCTAATCGAGCAGTTCTTC. Filled out from reference TRBV11-1 and TRBJ2-1, the complete variable domain reads EAEVAQSPRYKITEKSQAVAFWCDPISGHATLYWYRQILGQGPELLVQFQDESVVDDSQLPKDRFSAERLKGVDSTLKIQPAELGDSAMYLCASSSRGLALIEQFFGPGTRLTVL.

V and J are TRBV18 and TRBJ1-3, with D possibly matching TRBD1 (5 bases). CDR1 is KGHSH and CDR2 is LQKENI in the germline V gene. The V end was cut by 7 bases, the J end by 4 bases, with 11 bases between. The CDR3 totals 13 residues. Written as DNA, the CDR3 is TGTGCCAGCTTACAGGCTACAGGAAACACCATATATTTT. As protein: CASLQATGNTIYF.

This clone was picked up a small number of times. The chain combines TRBV19 with TRBJ2-2; D might be TRBD2 (5 bases). This CDR3 spans 18 amino acids. Germline lookup yields CDR1 LNHDA and CDR2 SQIVND (reference sequence). The CDR3 here is CASGTVGSGPPYTGELFF. CDR3 in DNA: TGTGCGAGCGGTACAGTAGGTAGTGGGCCCCCATACACCGGGGAGCTGTTTTTT.

V and J are TRBV6-1 and TRBJ1-5, with 10 bases matching TRBD1. Per germline, CDR1 MNHNS and CDR2 SASEGT. The CDR3 has 16 amino acids. After removal of 0 bases from V and 6 bases from J, the junction contained 5 bases not matched to a gene. CDR3 coding DNA: TGTGCCAGCAGTGAAGCGGGACAGGGGAATGCTCAGCCCCAGCATTTT. Its protein product is CASSEAGQGNAQPQHF.

The chain links TRBV6-5 to TRBJ2-3; unclear D gene. This CDR3 is built from 11 residues. Germline lookup yields CDR1 MNHEY and CDR2 SVGAGI. V shed 7 bases and J shed 4 bases, with 6 bases lying between them. DNA for the CDR3: TGTGCCAGCAATCATCCAGATACGCAGTATTTT. Encoded protein: CASNHPDTQYF.

The chain employs TRBV28 and TRBJ2-7; 9 positions match TRBD2. V was pared by 6 bases and J by 1 base, with 4 bases of the junction left unmatched. Per germline, CDR1 MDHEN and CDR2 SYDVKM. The length of the CDR3 is 14 residues. CDR3 nucleotide sequence: TGTGCCAGCAGGATAGCGGGAGAGTCCTACGAGCAGTACTTC. As protein: CASRIAGESYEQYF.

The chain has TRBV5-4 and TRBJ2-2, with 8 bases fitting TRBD1. V trimming: 2 bases; J trimming: 8 bases; junction bases outside the gene matches: 8. There are 15 residues in the CDR3. Germline-derived CDR1 and CDR2 are SGHNT and YYREEE (reference sequence). The CDR3 coding sequence is TGTGCCAGCAGCTTTCCCGGGACAGGTTATGGGGAGCTGTTTTTT. The encoded protein is CASSFPGTGYGELFF.

This rearrangement joins TRBV6-6 to TRBJ1-6; the D gene is possibly TRBD1 (6 bases). The V end lost 5 bases, the J end lost 5 bases, and 13 bases lay between the germline ends. The CDR3 covers 15 residues. Germline V gene lookup returns CDR1 MNHNY and CDR2 SVGAGI (reference sequence). The CDR3 reads CASSNKGDNNSPLHF. CDR3 DNA: TGTGCCAGCAGTAACAAAGGGGACAATAATTCACCCCTCCACTTT.

The chain employs TRBV4-1 and TRBJ2-3; D gene ambiguous. Germline V gene lookup returns CDR1 MGHRA and CDR2 YSYEKL. CDR3 size: 12 residues. V lost 2 bases and J lost 6, with 6 bases in between. The CDR3 DNA reads TGCGCCAGCAGCCAACAGTGGGATACGCAGTATTTT. Its protein product is CASSQQWDTQYF.

The chain links TRBV5-1 to TRBJ2-1, with D maybe TRBD2 (6 bases). The germline V gene has CDR1 SGHRS and CDR2 YFSETQ. The CDR3 has 15 residues. With 4 bases removed from V and 7 bases from J, the gap between germline ends came to 18 bases. The CDR3 nucleotides are TGCGCCAGCAGCCCATGGAGGGGCGAGAGTAATGAGCAGTTCTTC. It codes for CASSPWRGESNEQFF.

V usage is TRBV30 and J usage is TRBJ1-4; TRBD1 matches at 9 bases. The J segment lost 5 bases and the V segment lost 5 bases, leaving 15 bases of the junction unmatched. The CDR3 loop spans 17 amino acids. The germline gives CDR1 GTSNPN, CDR2 SVGIG (reference sequence). CDR3 DNA sequence: TGTGCCTGGGGCCATCACGAGGCGACAGGGGGGAATGAAAAACTGTTTTTT. Amino acid sequence: CAWGHHEATGGNEKLFF.

The chain combines TRBV18 with TRBJ1-2; tentatively, D is TRBD1 (6 bases). V dropped 3 bases and J dropped 5 bases, with 10 bases sitting between them. This CDR3 is 13 amino acids long. Germline V lookup: CDR1 KGHSH, CDR2 LQKENI. This CDR3 is CASSPDSVYGYTF. CDR3 sequence (DNA): TGTGCCAGCTCACCGGACAGCGTGTATGGCTACACCTTC.

J is TRBJ1-5 and V is TRBV6-6; TRBD1 matches at 7 bases. The CDR3 runs 15 residues. The V segment lost 6 bases and the J segment 5 bases; nucleotides outside the gene matches: 10. Germline V gene sequence: CDR1 MNHNY, CDR2 SVGAGI (reference sequence). The CDR3 loop reads CASSPLDRADQPQHF. The CDR3 coding sequence is TGTGCCAGCAGCCCACTCGACAGGGCCGATCAGCCCCAGCATTTT.

The chain recombines TRBV5-6 with TRBJ1-4; no clear D gene. V lost 4 bases to trimming and J lost 0 bases, with 10 bases between them. CDR1 is SGHDT and CDR2 is YYEEEE in the germline V gene. The CDR3 sequence is 15 residues long. The CDR3 coding sequence is TGTGCCAGCAGCCGCTTTGAGGCAACTAATGAAAAACTGTTTTTT. It yields the protein CASSRFEATNEKLFF.